Below, one T cell receptor beta chain is given with its context. Its matching antigen is unknown. CDR1 and CDR2 from the germline V gene are MNHNS and SASEGT. The CDR3 loop spans 16 amino acids. V was clipped by 0 bases and J by 7 bases, with 16 bases between them. The sample is drawn from a study of shared clonotypes between healthy human individuals. Looking at the study overall: Three CD4 naive, three CD4 memory, two CD8 naive and one CD8 memory plate were used per donor.

Some clones are missing from TCRdb's copy, which holds only in-frame ones; the method was immunoSEQ multiplex PCR. The repertoire includes under 2,000,000 clones, roughly 94% of them detected once, and around 1% sits in the top ten. Only CD45RO-negative cells positively selected for CCR7 counted as naive CD8 cells, so terminally differentiated effector memory CD45RA+ cells were excluded. General study points: The four-donor shared clonotypes exceeded non-shared clonotypes in generation probability, with non-shared ones scoring lower. The genetic and exposure-history diversity represented was limited by few donors.

V gene TRBV6-1 combines with J gene TRBJ2-1; a weak D match, TRBD2 (7 bases). This receptor was taken from a man younger than 35 in good health. The sequenced sample was naive CD8+ T cells sorted from blood. The CDR3 DNA is TGTGCCAGCAGTGAAGCAAGAGGTGGGGGGGCGAATGAGCAGTTCTTC. This sequence encodes CASSEARGGGANEQFF.